This TCR beta chain was found in a study of blood T cells in healthy people across ages. Each donor's blood draw was roughly 9.5 milliliters of peripheral blood. Study-level results: A strong correlation between TCR beta diversity and naive T cell percentage was seen.

The authors ran a second PCR of about 6 to 12 cycles using a sample-barcoded 5' primer and a J-beta primer mix. The study obtained at least 2.5 million CDR3-containing paired-end reads from every sample. MiXCR, run by TCRdb on the 5' RACE reads, gives a single entry per CDR3 protein. The table has about 1.5 million distinct CDR3 sequences, less than 45% seen once. CDR3 length equals 12 residues. The germline V gene has CDR1 SGHTA and CDR2 FQGNSA. This clonotype has a single count. The target antigen is unknown. A read error may explain this, as a much larger clone is one base away. Without the conserved terminal phenylalanine or tryptophan, this CDR3 likely stems from a read error.

The chain links TRBV7-2 to TRBJ2-1, with D possibly TRBD2 on 5 matching bases. Judging by the DNA end, TRBJ2-7 fits better; the J call may be wrong. Source material: blood. The sequence came from a woman aged 18-35 years in good health. Here the CDR3 DNA reads TGTGCCAGCAGCTTTTTAGGGAGTGAGCAGTACCTC. Translated, it gives CASSFLGSEQYL.